This T cell receptor (beta chain) was captured by sequencing in a study of OX40 agonist ivuxolimab in advanced cancers. Study-wide context: Ivuxolimab, which targeted the costimulatory receptor OX40 (CD134), was an agonistic, fully human IgG2 monoclonal antibody. In the dose-escalation cohort, around four fifths of patients were male, and the mean age was approximately 60 years, with a range of roughly 20 to 79. Intravenous ivuxolimab was administered to patients every 2 weeks at six dose levels: 0.01, 0.1, 0.3, 1.5, 3 and 10 mg/kg. Prior anti-PD-1, anti-PD-L1 or anti-CTLA-4 therapy was permitted, and 40% to 50% of dose-escalation patients had received checkpoint inhibitors. Three dose-escalation patients achieved partial responses, one with hepatocellular carcinoma and two with cutaneous melanoma. Peripheral TCRbeta sequencing was intended to test whether TCR sequence diversity was altered and clonal T-cell expansion was caused by ivuxolimab. Among the 52 dose-escalation patients, some 20 had hepatocellular carcinoma, 15 or so melanoma, 9 renal cell carcinoma and 9 head and neck cancer. The paper describes the monotherapy dose-escalation part (N = 52 patients) of the phase I trial of ivuxolimab. On the study overall, not on this receptor specifically: Which antigens the clonally expanded peripheral T cells were specific for was not determined. After ivuxolimab, expanded clones were on average more numerous among CD8+ T cells than among CD4+ T cells. Low levels of normalized T-cell clonal expansion were also shown by some nonresponding patients. Partial responders in the 0.1-3.0 mg/kg groups had among the lowest normalized peripheral clonal expansion, especially among CD8+ T cells. Clonal expansion of both CD4+ and CD8+ blood T cells was observed from baseline to week 6 at doses 0.1 to 3.0 mg/kg.

To sequence the TCRbeta CDR3 region, genomic DNA was isolated from the sorted cells. TCRbeta CDR3 regions were sequenced using the immunoSEQ Assay. Entries here come from immuneACCESS through TCRdb and include only in-frame sequences with V and J called. Some clones fail to appear in such tables; in the studies checked, an unresolved V gene covers under half of the shortfall, and the cause of the remainder is unknown. The sample includes 76,000 or so clones, with around nine tenths observed a single time. The ten largest account for around 0.78% of the sample. Concerning this clone: No cognate antigen has been identified for it. No base-level quality is on record; no much larger clone is a single base apart.

Via the germline V gene, CDR1 is SGDLS and CDR2 YYNGEE. The CDR3 numbers 18 residues from cysteine through phenylalanine. Only the CDR3 region is kept as DNA, spanning 54 bases read in frame from base 1. V gives up 2 bases and J gives up 3 bases, and the segment between their germline ends measures 22 bases. The trial excluded patients who had a history of autoimmune disease or were on systemic immunosuppression. Peripheral blood for TCR sequencing was collected from all dose cohorts at baseline, on cycle 4 day 1, and on cycle 7 day 1. The samples were drawn from a first-in-human, open-label, multicenter phase I dose-escalation trial of ivuxolimab. Adults with locally advanced or metastatic head and neck squamous cell, hepatocellular, melanoma or renal cell carcinoma were enrolled in the trial. Before TCR sequencing, CD4+ T cells and CD8+ T cells were sorted from peripheral blood as separate populations.

Rearrangement joined TRBV9 to TRBJ2-3; TRBD2 is perhaps the D gene, given 6 matching bases. This sequence originates from an adult with an advanced solid tumor such as melanoma, head and neck, liver or kidney cancer. The source material was CD4+ or CD8+ T cells sorted from blood, sampled in a trial of the OX40 agonist ivuxolimab. The encoded CDR3 is CASSVSGTRQSVTDTQYF. The sequenced DNA: TGTGCCAGCAGCGTTTCCGGGACTCGGCAGTCAGTGACAGATACGCAGTATTTT.